The present T cell receptor beta chain was sequenced within a study of OX40 agonist ivuxolimab in advanced cancers. Looking at the study overall: Patients in dose escalation had liver, melanoma, kidney or head and neck cancers. Broader study findings: Antigen specificity remained undetermined for the expanded peripheral T cells.

To note about this clone: Its specificity is unknown.

Trimming removed 0 bases at V and 3 bases at J, with 12 bases between. This CDR3 has 16 amino acids. Germline loops: CDR1 SNHLY, CDR2 FYNNEI. Anyone with autoimmune disease history or systemic immunosuppression was excluded. Sequenced by immunoSEQ multiplex PCR; TCRdb stores in-frame clones only, minus some. Counted here are roughly 45,000 clones, 85% to 90% occurring once; the ten biggest clones make up about 1.9%. Sequencing used CD4+ or CD8+ T cells sorted from blood, obtained in a trial of the OX40 agonist ivuxolimab. V is TRBV2 and J is TRBJ2-1; D gene uncertain. This sequence was found in an adult with an advanced solid tumor such as melanoma, head and neck, liver or kidney cancer. The CDR3 sequence is CASSEARSSLYNEQFF. The CDR3 DNA reads TGTGCCAGCAGTGAAGCAAGGAGTTCCCTCTACAATGAGCAGTTCTTC.